Listed here are 27 T cell receptor beta chains from one sample, sequenced in a study of CD8+CD57+ T cells in acquired aplastic anemia. Sequencing was done on patients that had shown CD8+CD57+ cell expansion by flow cytometry. Researchers used genomic DNA as the template to profile TCR beta VDJ and CDR3. TCRdb processed the reads anew with MiXCR; each CDR3 protein has one entry. In the table there are more than 150,000 distinct CDR3 sequences, less than 60% of which are singletons. The sequenced sample was sorted CD4+, CD8+, or CD8+CD57+ T cells (not recorded which) from PBMCs. These receptors were obtained from a human donor with aplastic anemia.

This clonotype was counted only a few times. The chain uses TRBV18 and TRBJ2-2; possible D gene TRBD1, 6 bases. CDR1 is KGHSH and CDR2 is LQKENI in the germline V gene. V was trimmed by 5 bases and J by 0 bases, leaving 7 bases between them. CDR3 length: 14 amino acids. DNA for the CDR3: TGTGCCAGCTCAAAGGGGGCGAACACCGGGGAGCTGTTTTTT. This translates into CASSKGANTGELFF. Filled out from reference TRBV18 and TRBJ2-2, the complete variable domain reads NAGVMQNPRHLVRRRGQEARLRCSPMKGHSHVYWYRQLPEEGLKFMVYLQKENIIDESGMPKERFSAEFPKEGPSILRIQQVVRGDSAAYFCASSKGANTGELFFGEGSRLTVL.

This clonotype was recorded a few times. Just one base apart from a much larger clone, this may be a read error. The V call is TRBV6-2 or TRBV6-3, the J call TRBJ2-7; 10 bases line up with TRBD1. CDR1 MNHEY and CDR2 SVGEGT come from the germline V gene. V trimming: 6 bases; J trimming: 1 base; junction bases outside the gene matches: 6. CDR3 size: 15 residues. CDR3 in amino acids: CASRTGDRGSYEQYF. The CDR3 coding sequence is TGTGCCAGCAGAACAGGGGACAGGGGTTCCTACGAGCAGTACTTC.

The J gene is TRBJ2-7, the V gene TRBV19; D is perhaps TRBD1 or TRBD2 (5 bases each). The CDR3 has 14 residues. The V end was cut by 5 bases, the J end by 4 bases, with 15 bases between. Germline V gene data show CDR1 as LNHDA and CDR2 as SQIVND (reference sequence). CDR3: CASSFRDGLYEQYV. As DNA, the CDR3 is TGTGCCAGTAGTTTCCGGGACGGACTGTACGAGCAGTACGTC.

This clonotype was found many times. The CDR3 spells CASSLMDTPNTGELFF. Here the CDR3 DNA reads TGTGCCAGCAGCTTAATGGACACACCGAACACCGGGGAGCTGTTTTTT. The rearrangement uses TRBV7-3 and TRBJ2-2; a possible D gene is TRBD1 (5 bases). Trimming removed 1 base from V and 0 bases from J, with 9 bases in between. The CDR3 has 16 residues. The germline V gene encodes CDR1 SGHTA and CDR2 FQGTGA.

In its sample, this clonotype was seen many times. This CDR3 is CASSPSPGERGEQFF. CDR3 coding DNA: TGTGCCAGCAGCCCTAGCCCGGGGGAGCGGGGTGAGCAGTTCTTC. The rearrangement links TRBV9 to TRBJ2-1, with 7 bases fitting TRBD2. V was pared by 4 bases and J by 9 bases, with 13 bases of the junction left unmatched. The CDR3 is made up of 15 amino acids. Looked up from germline, CDR1 is SGDLS and CDR2 is YYNGEE.

This clonotype turned up a few times. V and J are TRBV5-4 and TRBJ2-2; 7 bases line up with TRBD1. From germline, CDR1 is SGHNT and CDR2 YYREEE (reference sequence). CDR3 size: 15 residues. V was pared by 1 base and J by 1 base, with 1 base of the junction left unmatched. CDR3: CASSLRQGNTGELFF. CDR3 nucleotides: TGTGCCAGCAGCTTGAGACAGGGGAACACCGGGGAGCTGTTTTTT.

This chain connects TRBV11-1 to TRBJ2-1, with D maybe TRBD2 (6 bases). The germline gives CDR1 SGHAT, CDR2 FQDESV (reference sequence). V was shortened by 4 bases and J by 10 bases, with 17 bases between the two germline ends. The CDR3 spans 14 residues. The chain's CDR3 is CASSSTSYLGEQFF. For the CDR3, the DNA is TGTGCCAGCAGCTCGACTAGTTACCTGGGGGAGCAGTTCTTC.

This clonotype was seen repeatedly, ten times or more. The rearrangement uses TRBV5-6 and TRBJ1-2; possible D gene TRBD1, 5 bases. Trimming took off 4 bases at V and 5 bases at J, with 15 bases between the two ends. The CDR3 length is 14 residues. Germline V gene lookup returns CDR1 SGHDT and CDR2 YYEEEE. CDR3 in DNA: TGTGCCAGCAGCCCTTTGGGGGACGGGTATGGCTACACCTTC. Translation: CASSPLGDGYGYTF.

The chain employs TRBV7-6 and TRBJ2-7; no clear D gene. Germline CDR1 is SGHVS and CDR2 is FNYEAQ. V gave up 3 bases and J gave up 0 bases, with 6 bases separating them. This CDR3 contains 13 residues. The CDR3 DNA reads TGTGCCAGCAGCTTCGACAACTCCTACGAGCAGTACTTC. Its translation: CASSFDNSYEQYF.

The chain carries TRBV29-1 and TRBJ1-1, with a weak D call TRBD1 (5 bases). The CDR3 loop spans 13 amino acids. Germline CDR1 SQVTM, CDR2 ANQGSEA. Trimming took off 6 bases at V and 2 bases at J, with 13 bases between the two ends. As DNA, the CDR3 is TGCAGCGTAGTCGGGACTTTAAACACTGAAGCTTTCTTT. It yields the protein CSVVGTLNTEAFF.

This clonotype was seen repeatedly, ten times or more. The CDR3 spells CASSVGTGGVGSLHF. CDR3 sequence (DNA): TGTGCCAGCAGCGTAGGGACAGGGGGCGTAGGGTCCCTCCACTTT. The genes are TRBV9 and TRBJ1-6; 11 bases map to TRBD1. V lost 0 bases to trimming and J lost 14 bases; unmatched junction nucleotides: 7. The CDR3 has 15 amino acids. Germline loops: CDR1 SGDLS, CDR2 YYNGEE. The full variable domain, in which reference TRBV9 and TRBJ1-6 provide the parts outside the CDR3, is DSGVTQTPKHLITATGQRVTLRCSPRSGDLSVYWYQQSLDQGLQFLIQYYNGEERAKGNILERFSAQQFPDLHSELNLSSLELGDSALYFCASSVGTGGVGSLHFGNGTRLTVT.

This clonotype was counted at least ten times. The CDR3 sequence is CASSRREVTEAFF. The CDR3 nucleotides are TGTGCTAGCAGTAGGAGGGAGGTCACTGAAGCTTTCTTT. The V gene is TRBV12-5, the J gene TRBJ1-1; no definite D call. From germline, CDR1 is LGHNT and CDR2 FRNRAP. The CDR3 contains 13 residues. V was cut by 9 bases and J by 4 bases, with 15 bases left in between.

This rearrangement joins TRBV5-1 to TRBJ2-7; TRBD2 matches at 15 bases. This CDR3 is built from 18 residues. The J segment lost 4 bases and the V segment lost 4 bases, leaving 12 bases of the junction unmatched. Looked up from germline, CDR1 is SGHRS and CDR2 is YFSETQ. CDR3 sequence (DNA): TGCGCCAGCAGCCGGACTAGCGGGAGGGACAGGGAGGTTTACGAGCAGTACGTC. This translates into CASSRTSGRDREVYEQYV.

CDR3 loop: CASSVAGGQETQYF. The CDR3 region has the DNA TGCGCCAGCAGCGTGGCCGGGGGCCAAGAGACCCAGTACTTC. The chain couples TRBV5-1 to TRBJ2-5; D might be TRBD2 (6 bases). Trimming stripped 4 bases from V and 1 base from J, with 11 bases between. Per the germline V gene, CDR1 is SGHRS and CDR2 is YFSETQ. CDR3 length: 14 residues. The whole variable domain, filled in from reference TRBV5-1 and TRBJ2-5, reads KAGVTQTPRYLIKTRGQQVTLSCSPISGHRSVSWYQQTPGQGLQFLFEYFSETQRNKGNFPGRFSGRQFSNSRSEMNVSTLELGDSALYLCASSVAGGQETQYFGPGTRLLVL.

A note on this clonotype: A much larger clone lies one base from this, so it may be a read error. No conserved phenylalanine or tryptophan ends this CDR3, so it is likely a read error. CDR3 sequence reads: CASSLAGGSGNTIYL. The DNA of the CDR3 is TGTGCCAGCAGCTTAGCTGGCGGCTCTGGAAACACCATATATCTT. The chain joins TRBV7-9 to TRBJ1-3; no firm D call. The CDR3 is made up of 15 amino acids. The V and J ends lost 0 bases and 0 bases respectively, with 6 bases between them. Germline loops: CDR1 SEHNR, CDR2 FQNEAQ (reference sequence).

This chain links TRBV15 with TRBJ2-3; 7 bases line up with TRBD2. In germline, CDR1 is LNHNV, CDR2 YYDKDF (reference sequence). The ends lost 4 bases at V and 0 bases at J; junction bases unmatched: 10. CDR3 length equals 17 residues. CDR3 nucleotide sequence: TGTGCCACCAGCAACCAACTATGGCGGGGGAGCACAGATACGCAGTATTTT. Protein product: CATSNQLWRGSTDTQYF. Full variable domain (outside the CDR3, taken from reference TRBV15 and TRBJ2-3): DAMVIQNPRYQVTQFGKPVTLSCSQTLNHNVMYWYQQKSSQAPKLLFHYYDKDFNNEADTPDNFQSRRPNTSFCFLDIRSPGLGDTAMYLCATSNQLWRGSTDTQYFGPGTRLTVL.

V is TRBV19 and J is TRBJ1-5; TRBD1 might be the D (6 bases). The CDR3 extends over 17 amino acids. Trimming took 4 bases from V and 3 from J, leaving 19 bases between them. Germline CDR1 reads LNHDA; CDR2 reads SQIVND (reference sequence). The CDR3 bases are TGTGCCAGTAGTACCGGGACACTTCTTAGGGACAATCAGCCCCAGCATTTT. Residues: CASSTGTLLRDNQPQHF.

The chain combines TRBV19 with TRBJ1-2; D is ambiguous. The CDR3 runs 12 residues. The germline V and J ends were trimmed by 6 bases and 12 bases, with 17 bases remaining between them. Germline CDR1 LNHDA, CDR2 SQIVND (reference sequence). In DNA, the CDR3 is TGTGCCAGTAGGGCACCTAGCTCTGGAAACACCTTC. Residues: CASRAPSSGNTF.

This clonotype was found many times. The chain employs TRBV28 and TRBJ2-7; the D gene is possibly TRBD2 (7 bases). Trimming pared 3 bases from V and 6 bases from J, leaving 15 bases between. Looked up from germline, CDR1 is MDHEN and CDR2 is SYDVKM. There are 14 residues in the CDR3. This CDR3 is CASSFDRGGIEQYF. The CDR3 DNA reads as TGTGCCAGCAGTTTCGATAGGGGGGGCATCGAGCAGTACTTC.

This clonotype occurred a few times. The rearrangement joins TRBV7-2 to TRBJ1-1, with D unclear. CDR3 length: 14 residues. Germline lookup yields CDR1 SGHTA and CDR2 FQGNSA. V was clipped by 6 bases and J by 5 bases, with 16 bases between them. CDR3 in DNA: TGTGCCAGCAGACCAAGGGAGACATCAACTGAAGCTTTCTTT. Translated: CASRPRETSTEAFF.

Remarks on this clonotype: A read error may produce the germline difference seen at one junction end. This sequence joins TRBV27 and TRBJ2-7; 7 bases are shared with TRBD1. Germline-derived CDR1 and CDR2 are MNHEY and SMNVEV (reference sequence). CDR3 length: 13 residues. The CDR3 here is CASSFGSGQETIF. CDR3 bases: TGTGCCAGCAGTTTTGGCTCCGGACAGGAGACCATCTTC.

This clonotype was detected ten times or more. CDR3 protein: CATSRVLNEQFF. Written as DNA, the CDR3 is TGTGCCACCAGCAGAGTGTTGAATGAGCAGTTCTTC. The rearrangement joins TRBV15 to TRBJ2-1; D unclear. The CDR3 is 12 residues long. Trimming took 1 base from V and 7 from J, leaving 5 bases between them. Germline CDR1 reads LNHNV; CDR2 reads YYDKDF (reference sequence).

Details on this clonotype: This may come from a read error, since a much larger clone is one base off. V gene TRBV6-5 combines with J gene TRBJ2-7; 8 bases agree with TRBD1. CDR3 length: 16 residues. Germline values: CDR1 MNHEY, CDR2 SVGAGI. The CDR3 coding sequence is TGTGCCATCAGTTACTCGAGGTTGACAGGGGAATGGGAGCAGTACTTC. This encodes CAISYSRLTGEWEQYF.

Only one count was recorded for this clonotype. J is TRBJ1-2 and V is TRBV5-1; D may be TRBD1 (5 bases). V was cut by 2 bases and J by 5 bases, with 10 bases left in between. This CDR3 has 13 amino acids. The germline CDR1 and CDR2 sequences are SGHRS and YFSETQ. The CDR3: CASSFSGQYGYTF. The CDR3 DNA reads as TGCGCCAGCAGCTTTTCAGGGCAATATGGCTACACCTTC.

This clonotype was picked up many times. The chain combines TRBV29-1 with TRBJ1-4; TRBD1 matches at 10 bases. Germline V gene sequence: CDR1 SQVTM, CDR2 ANQGSEA. The CDR3 is made up of 13 amino acids. Unmatched junction bases numbered 6, after V lost 6 bases and J lost 8 bases. The CDR3 protein is CSVKTGGGEKLFF. Here the CDR3 DNA reads TGCAGCGTGAAGACAGGGGGCGGCGAAAAACTGTTTTTT. Variable domain in full (rest from reference TRBV29-1 and TRBJ1-4): SAVISQKPSRDICQRGTSLTIQCQVDSQVTMMFWYRQQPGQSLTLIATANQGSEATYESGFVIDKFPISRPNLTFSTLTVSNMSPEDSSIYLCSVKTGGGEKLFFGSGTQLSVL.

This chain connects TRBV11-2 to TRBJ2-7, with 10 positions matching TRBD2. Germline loops: CDR1 SGHAT, CDR2 FQNNGV. The CDR3 extends over 17 amino acids. The junction had 13 bases not matched to a gene; V was cut back by 4 bases and J by 4 bases. CDR3 residues: CASSYGRPGLASYEQYV. CDR3 in DNA: TGTGCCAGCAGCTATGGTCGGCCGGGACTAGCGTCGTACGAGCAGTACGTC.

V is TRBV2 and J is TRBJ2-7, with D perhaps matching TRBD2 (7 bases). Germline V gene sequence: CDR1 SNHLY, CDR2 FYNNEI. The CDR3 spans 13 residues. V lost 6 bases, J lost 6 bases, and 15 bases lay in between. CDR3 region: CASRGGAGTEQYV. The CDR3 nucleotides are TGTGCCAGCAGAGGGGGGGCGGGGACCGAGCAGTACGTC.